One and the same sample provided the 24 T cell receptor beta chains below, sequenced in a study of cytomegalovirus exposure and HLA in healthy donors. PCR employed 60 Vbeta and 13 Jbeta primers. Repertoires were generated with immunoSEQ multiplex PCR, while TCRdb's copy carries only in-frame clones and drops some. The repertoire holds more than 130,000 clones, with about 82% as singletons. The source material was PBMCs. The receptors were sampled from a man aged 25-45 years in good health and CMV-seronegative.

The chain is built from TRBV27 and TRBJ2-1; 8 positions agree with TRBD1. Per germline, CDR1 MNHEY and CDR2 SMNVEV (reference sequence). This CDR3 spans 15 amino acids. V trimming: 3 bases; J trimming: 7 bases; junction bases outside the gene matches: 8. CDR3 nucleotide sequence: TGTGCCAGCAGTTTCTTTCAGGGGGCAAGGAATGAGCAGTTCTTC. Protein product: CASSFFQGARNEQFF.

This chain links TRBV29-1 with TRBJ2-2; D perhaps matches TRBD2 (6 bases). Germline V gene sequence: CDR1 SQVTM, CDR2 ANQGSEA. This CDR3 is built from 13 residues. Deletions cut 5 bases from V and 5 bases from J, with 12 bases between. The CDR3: CSVLKGRTGELFF. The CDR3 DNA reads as TGCAGCGTTCTCAAAGGGAGGACCGGGGAGCTGTTTTTT.

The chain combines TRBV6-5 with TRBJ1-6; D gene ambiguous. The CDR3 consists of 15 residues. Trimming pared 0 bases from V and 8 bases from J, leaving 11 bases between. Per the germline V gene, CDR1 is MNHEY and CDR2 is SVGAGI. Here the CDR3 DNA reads TGTGCCAGCAGTTACTCATGGAGGTCGGATTCACCCCTCCACTTT. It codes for CASSYSWRSDSPLHF.

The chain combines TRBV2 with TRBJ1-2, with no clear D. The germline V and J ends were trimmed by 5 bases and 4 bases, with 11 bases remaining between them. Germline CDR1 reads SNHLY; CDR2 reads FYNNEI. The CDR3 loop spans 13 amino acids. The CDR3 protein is CASSRSGGYGYTF. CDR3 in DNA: TGTGCCAGCAGTCGATCAGGAGGCTATGGCTACACCTTC.

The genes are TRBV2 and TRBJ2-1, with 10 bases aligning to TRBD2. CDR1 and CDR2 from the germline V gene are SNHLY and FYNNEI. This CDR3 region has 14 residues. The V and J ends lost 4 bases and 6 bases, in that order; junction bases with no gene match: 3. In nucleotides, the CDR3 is TGTGCCAGCAGTGCGAGACTAGCGGGCAATGAGCAGTTCTTC. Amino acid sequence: CASSARLAGNEQFF.

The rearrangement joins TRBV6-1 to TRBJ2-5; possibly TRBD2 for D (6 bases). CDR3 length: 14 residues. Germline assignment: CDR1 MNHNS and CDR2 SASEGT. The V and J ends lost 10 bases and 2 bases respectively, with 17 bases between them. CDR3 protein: CAISKGGVQETQYF. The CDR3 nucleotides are TGTGCCATCTCCAAGGGCGGGGTTCAAGAGACCCAGTACTTC.

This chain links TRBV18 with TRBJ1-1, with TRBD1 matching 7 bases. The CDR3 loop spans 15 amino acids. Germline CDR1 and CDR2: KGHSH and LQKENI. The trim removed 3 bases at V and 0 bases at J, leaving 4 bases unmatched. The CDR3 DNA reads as TGTGCCAGCTCACCCCAGGACAGGATGAACACTGAAGCTTTCTTT. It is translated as CASSPQDRMNTEAFF.

In nucleotides, the CDR3 is TGCGCCAGCAACAGGGGGGATTACTATGGCTACACCTTC. It specifies CASNRGDYYGYTF. This chain joins TRBV5-1 and TRBJ1-2; 8 nucleotides match TRBD1. V dropped 6 bases and J dropped 3; count of bases not matched to a gene: 4. The CDR3 length is 13 residues. Germline V gene lookup returns CDR1 SGHRS and CDR2 YFSETQ.

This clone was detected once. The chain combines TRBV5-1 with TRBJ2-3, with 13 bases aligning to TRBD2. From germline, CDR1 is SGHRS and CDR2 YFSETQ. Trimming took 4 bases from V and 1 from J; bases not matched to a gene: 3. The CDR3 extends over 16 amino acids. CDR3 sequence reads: CASSGGTSGGTDTQYF. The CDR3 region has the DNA TGCGCCAGCAGCGGAGGGACTAGCGGGGGCACAGATACGCAGTATTTT.

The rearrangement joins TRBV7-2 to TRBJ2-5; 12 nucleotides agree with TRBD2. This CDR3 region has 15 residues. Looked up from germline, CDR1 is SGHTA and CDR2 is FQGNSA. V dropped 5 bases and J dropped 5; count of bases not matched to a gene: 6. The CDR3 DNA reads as TGTGCCAGCAGCCCGTGGGGGACTAGCGGGGAGACCCAGTACTTC. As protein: CASSPWGTSGETQYF.

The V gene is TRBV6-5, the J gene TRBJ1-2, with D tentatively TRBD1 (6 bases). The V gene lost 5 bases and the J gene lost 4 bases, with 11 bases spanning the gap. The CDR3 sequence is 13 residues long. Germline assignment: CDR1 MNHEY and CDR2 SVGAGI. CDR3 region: CASSTGHLYGYTF. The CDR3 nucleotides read TGTGCCAGCAGTACGGGACACCTCTATGGCTACACCTTC.

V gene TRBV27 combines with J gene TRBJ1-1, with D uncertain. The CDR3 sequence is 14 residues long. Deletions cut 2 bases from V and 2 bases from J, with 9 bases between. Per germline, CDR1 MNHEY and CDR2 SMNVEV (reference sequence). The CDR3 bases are TGTGCCAGCAGTTTACCTGGCGGAAACACTGAAGCTTTCTTT. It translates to CASSLPGGNTEAFF.

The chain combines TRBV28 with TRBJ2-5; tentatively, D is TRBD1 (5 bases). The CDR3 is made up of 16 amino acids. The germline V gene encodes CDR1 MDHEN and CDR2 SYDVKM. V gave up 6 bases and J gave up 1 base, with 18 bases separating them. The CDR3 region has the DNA TGTGCCAGCAGACCCAACGCACAGGAACTCCAAGAGACCCAGTACTTC. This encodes CASRPNAQELQETQYF.

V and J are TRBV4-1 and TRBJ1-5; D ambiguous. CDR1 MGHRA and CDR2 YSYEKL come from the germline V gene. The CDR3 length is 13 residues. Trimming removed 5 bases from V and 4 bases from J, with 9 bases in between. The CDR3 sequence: CASSAALNQPQHF. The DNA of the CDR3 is TGCGCCAGCAGCGCGGCCCTTAATCAGCCCCAGCATTTT.

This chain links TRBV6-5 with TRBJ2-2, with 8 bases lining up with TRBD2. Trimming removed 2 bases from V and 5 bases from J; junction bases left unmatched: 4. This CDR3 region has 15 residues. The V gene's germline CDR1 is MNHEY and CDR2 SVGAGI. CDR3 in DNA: TGTGCCAGCAGTTACGTAGGCGGGGGGACCGGGGAGCTGTTTTTT. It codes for CASSYVGGGTGELFF.

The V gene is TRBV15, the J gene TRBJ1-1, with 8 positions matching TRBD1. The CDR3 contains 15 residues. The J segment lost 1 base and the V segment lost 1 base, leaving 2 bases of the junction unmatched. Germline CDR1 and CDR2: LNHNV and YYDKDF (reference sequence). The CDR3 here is CATSRGGQGNTEAFF. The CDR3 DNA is TGTGCCACCAGCAGAGGAGGACAGGGGAACACTGAAGCTTTCTTT. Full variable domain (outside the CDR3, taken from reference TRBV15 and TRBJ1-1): DAMVIQNPRYQVTQFGKPVTLSCSQTLNHNVMYWYQQKSSQAPKLLFHYYDKDFNNEADTPDNFQSRRPNTSFCFLDIRSPGLGDTAMYLCATSRGGQGNTEAFFGQGTRLTVV.

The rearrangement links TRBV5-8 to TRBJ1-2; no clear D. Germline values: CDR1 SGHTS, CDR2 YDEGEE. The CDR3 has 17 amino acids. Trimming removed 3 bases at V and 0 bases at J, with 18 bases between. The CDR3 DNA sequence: TGTGCCAGCAGCTCCGGATTGGGCCGTATTTCTAACTATGGCTACACCTTC. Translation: CASSSGLGRISNYGYTF.

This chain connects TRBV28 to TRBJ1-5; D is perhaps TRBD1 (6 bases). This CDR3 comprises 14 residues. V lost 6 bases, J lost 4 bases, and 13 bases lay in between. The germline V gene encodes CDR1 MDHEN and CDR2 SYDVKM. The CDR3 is CASRPGTFNQPQHF. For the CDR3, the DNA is TGTGCCAGCAGGCCTGGGACATTTAATCAGCCCCAGCATTTT.

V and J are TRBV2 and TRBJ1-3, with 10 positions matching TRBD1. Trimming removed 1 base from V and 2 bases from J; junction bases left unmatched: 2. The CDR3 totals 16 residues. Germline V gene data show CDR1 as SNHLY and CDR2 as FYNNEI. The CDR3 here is CASSEGTGGTGNTIYF. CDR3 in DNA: TGTGCCAGCAGTGAAGGGACAGGGGGGACTGGAAACACCATATATTTT.

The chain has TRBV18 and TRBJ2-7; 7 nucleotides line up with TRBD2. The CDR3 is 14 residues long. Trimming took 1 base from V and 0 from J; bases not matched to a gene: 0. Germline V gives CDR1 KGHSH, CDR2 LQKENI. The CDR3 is CASSPLAGSYEQYF. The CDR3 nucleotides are TGTGCCAGCTCACCACTAGCGGGCTCCTACGAGCAGTACTTC.

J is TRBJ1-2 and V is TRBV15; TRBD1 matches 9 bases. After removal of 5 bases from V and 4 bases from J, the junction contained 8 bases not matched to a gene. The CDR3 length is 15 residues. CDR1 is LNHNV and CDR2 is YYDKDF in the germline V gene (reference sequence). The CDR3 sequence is CATSLPGQGVYGYTF. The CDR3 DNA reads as TGTGCCACCAGCCTTCCGGGACAGGGAGTCTATGGCTACACCTTC.

This CDR3 is CASSIGRFRVGEAFF. The DNA for the CDR3 is TGTGCCAGTAGTATCGGGCGCTTCAGGGTGGGTGAAGCTTTCTTT. The rearrangement uses TRBV19 and TRBJ1-1; a possible D gene is TRBD1 (5 bases). V shed 3 bases and J shed 7 bases, with 18 bases lying between them. Germline V CDR1 and CDR2: LNHDA, SQIVND (reference sequence). The CDR3 extends over 15 amino acids.

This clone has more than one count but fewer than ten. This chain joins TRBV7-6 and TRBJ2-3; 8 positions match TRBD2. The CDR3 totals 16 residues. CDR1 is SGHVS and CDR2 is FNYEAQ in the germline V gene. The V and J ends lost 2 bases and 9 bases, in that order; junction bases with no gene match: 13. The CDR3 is CASSLYSSGGADTQYF. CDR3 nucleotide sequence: TGTGCCAGCAGCTTATACTCCTCCGGGGGGGCCGACACGCAGTATTTT.

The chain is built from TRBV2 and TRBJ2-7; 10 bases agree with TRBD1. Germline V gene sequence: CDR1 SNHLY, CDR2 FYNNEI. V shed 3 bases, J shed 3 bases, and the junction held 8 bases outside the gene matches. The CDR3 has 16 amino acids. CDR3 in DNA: TGTGCCAGCAGTGACCGCTTCCGGGACAGGGGCTACGAGCAGTACTTC. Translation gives CASSDRFRDRGYEQYF.